Only one count was recorded for the clone carrying this TCR beta chain. Clones were sequenced by immunoSEQ multiplex PCR, and TCRdb holds only the in-frame ones, with some missing. The data hold approximately 130,000 clones, with about 86% observed a single time. This record comes from a study of blood T cell repertoires in COVID-19. The CDR3 spans 14 residues. From germline, CDR1 is MDHEN and CDR2 SYDVKM. V dropped 6 bases and J dropped 4 bases, with 12 bases sitting between them. Sequenced: peripheral blood. This chain connects TRBV28 to TRBJ2-2, with D possibly TRBD2 on 6 matching bases. This TCR was sampled from a woman aged 60 to 75 with active or convalescent COVID-19. CDR3 sequence reads: CASRGGVRTGELFF. The CDR3 DNA follows: TGTGCCAGCAGGGGCGGGGTTCGCACCGGGGAGCTGTTTTTT. Based on the CDR3 plus reference TRBV28 and TRBJ2-2, the full variable domain is DVKVTQSSRYLVKRTGEKVFLECVQDMDHENMFWYRQDPGLGLRLIYFSYDVKMKEKGDIPEGYSVSREKKERFSLILESASTNQTSMYLCASRGGVRTGELFFGEGSRLTVL.